Listed below are T cell receptor beta chains from one sample, sequenced in a study of early T cells in non-severe SARS-CoV-2 infection. MiXCR was run by TCRdb on the 5' RACE reads, yielding one entry per CDR3 protein. The sample includes tens of thousands of distinct CDR3 sequences, around 9.3% of them seen just once. The source material was whole blood. These receptors originate from an adult who was a healthcare worker with PCR-confirmed SARS-CoV-2 infection or an uninfected control (not recorded which). CDR3s include the opening cysteine and the closing phenylalanine or tryptophan. A D gene is named only where the DNA matches it firmly. The size entry is marked missing in some rows and otherwise reads once, few, many or a size class.

v_gene	j_gene	d_gene	abundance	CDR3nt	CDR3aa
TRBV20-1	TRBJ2-6	.	few	TGCAGTGCTGGGGCGGATACTGGGGCCAACGTCCTGACTTTC	CSAGADTGANVLTF
TRBV7-2	TRBJ2-2	.	many	TGTGCCAGCAGCTTTTACGACACGAACACCGGGGAGCTGTTTTTT	CASSFYDTNTGELFF
TRBV25-1	TRBJ1-1	.	many	TGTGCCAGCAGTAAACGCGGGGGCGAGGTTGAAGCTTTCTTT	CASSKRGGEVEAFF
TRBV29-1	TRBJ2-7	TRBD1	few	TGCAGCGCTACAGGGGAGTCCTACGAGCAGTACTTC	CSATGESYEQYF
TRBV20-1	TRBJ2-1	TRBD2	.	TGCAGTGCTAGCCTAGCCGGGACTAGCGGGGGGTACAATGAGCAGTTCTTC	CSASLAGTSGGYNEQFF
TRBV6-2/TRBV6-3	TRBJ2-2	TRBD2	few	TGTGCCAGCAGTCAGAATCCGGGACTAGCGGGAGCTCGTAGCGGGGAGCTGTTTTTT	CASSQNPGLAGARSGELFF
TRBV6-2/TRBV6-3	TRBJ2-7	TRBD2	.	TGTGCCAGCAGTGAACTAGCGGGCTACGAGCAGTACTTC	CASSELAGYEQYF
TRBV3-1	TRBJ2-1	TRBD2	few	TGTGCCAGCAGCCCCCGCCAGCGGGGACCCTACAATGAGCAGTTCTTC	CASSPRQRGPYNEQFF
TRBV3-1	TRBJ2-6	.	few	TGTGCCAGCAGCCAAGACCCAAGCTCTGGGGCCAACGTCCTGACTTTC	CASSQDPSSGANVLTF
TRBV6-5	TRBJ2-5	.	many	TGTGCCAGCAGTTACTCGTTGACAAACGGAAAGACCCAGTACTTC	CASSYSLTNGKTQYF
TRBV29-1	TRBJ2-5	TRBD1	few	TGCAGCGTGCGGACAGGGACGGAGACCCAGTACTTC	CSVRTGTETQYF
TRBV20-1	TRBJ1-1	.	few	TGCAGTGCCCTGGTGAAAAGGGGCATTGAAGCTTTCTTT	CSALVKRGIEAFF
TRBV29-1	TRBJ2-7	TRBD2	.	TGCAGCGTGAGGACTAGCGGCACCTCCTACGAGCAGTACTTC	CSVRTSGTSYEQYF
TRBV3-1	TRBJ2-1	TRBD2	few	TGTGCCAGCAGCCCGGAAGGATTAGCGGGAGTTGGTGAGCAGTTCTTC	CASSPEGLAGVGEQFF
TRBV12-3/TRBV12-4	TRBJ2-7	.	many	TGTGCCACCTCTGGGGGTTTCCACGAGCAGTACTTC	CATSGGFHEQYF
TRBV7-8	TRBJ2-7	TRBD2	.	TGTGCCAGCAGCTCAGACCTGGCTAGCGGGATTCACGAGCAGTACTTC	CASSSDLASGIHEQYF
TRBV4-1	TRBJ1-1	.	many	TGCGCCAGCAGCCAAGATCCCATGAACACTGAAGCTTTCTTT	CASSQDPMNTEAFF
TRBV7-9	TRBJ2-3	.	.	TGTGCCAGCAGCTTCCCAGGGGATCATCAAGATACGCAGTATTTT	CASSFPGDHQDTQYF
TRBV12-5	TRBJ2-1	.	many	TGTGCTAGTTGTAGAGGGAGCTCCTACAATGAGCAGTTCTTC	CASCRGSSYNEQFF
TRBV29-1	TRBJ2-5	.	.	TGCAGCGTTGTCCGGGGCCCCTTGGATGAGACCCAGTACTTC	CSVVRGPLDETQYF
TRBV5-4	TRBJ2-3	TRBD2	many	TGTGCCAGCAGCCCCCCCCCGGGACTAGCGGGAGTTGGCACAGATACGCAGTATTTT	CASSPPPGLAGVGTDTQYF
TRBV12-3/TRBV12-4	TRBJ2-3	.	.	TGTGCCAGCAGTCCCGACGGATCCCCCTTGCGGGATACGCAGTATTTT	CASSPDGSPLRDTQYF
TRBV27	TRBJ2-2	.	.	TGTGCCAGCAGTTTATCGGGGGCCGGGGAGCTGTTTTTT	CASSLSGAGELFF
TRBV18	TRBJ1-1	.	many	TGTGCCAGCTCACCACAGGGGGGAGGAATGAACACTGAAGCTTTCTTT	CASSPQGGGMNTEAFF
TRBV27	TRBJ2-7	TRBD1	few	TGTGCCAGCAGTTTATATGACAGGGCCTACGAGCAGTACTTC	CASSLYDRAYEQYF
TRBV7-9	TRBJ1-1	.	.	TGTGCCAGCAGCCCCCCCCCTATGACAGGGAACACTGAAGCTTTCTTT	CASSPPPMTGNTEAFF
TRBV6-2/TRBV6-3	TRBJ2-1	.	many	TGTGCCAGCAAAGAGAAGGCTAGCGAGAGGAGGGGTGAGCAGTTCTTC	CASKEKASERRGEQFF
TRBV28	TRBJ1-3	.	many	TGTGCCAGCTTGCGGGCGGACTCTGGAAACACCATATATTTT	CASLRADSGNTIYF
TRBV20-1	TRBJ1-1	.	.	TGCAGTGCTAGCTTTGCCAGACCTGAAGCTTTCTTT	CSASFARPEAFF
TRBV13	TRBJ2-7	.	.	TGTGCCAGCAGCATCCCCGCGGGGGAGCAGTACTTC	CASSIPAGEQYF
TRBV4-3	TRBJ1-6	TRBD1	many	TGCGCCAGCAGCCAAAGATGGGGACAGGGCGGTTCACCCCTCCACTTT	CASSQRWGQGGSPLHF